This T cell receptor (beta chain) was sequenced for a study of T cell responses to AZD1222 COVID-19 vaccine. Study-level results: Researchers took repertoire samples only after the peak T cell response had come. Most donors were white British, females outnumbered males, and clonal diversity was possibly underestimated.

Trimming stripped 2 bases from V and 3 bases from J, with 10 bases between. CDR3 length: 14 amino acids. Germline CDR1 is SGHAT and CDR2 is FQNNGV. Method: immunoSEQ multiplex PCR; TCRdb's copy keeps in-frame clones and lacks some. Among more than 150,000 clones listed, about 86% were seen once. As for this clone: What it binds is unknown.

The chain recombines TRBV11-2 with TRBJ1-2, with D possibly matching TRBD1 (6 bases). The TCR was taken from an adult in good health. The sample in question was peripheral blood, obtained on day 0 of AZD1222 vaccination. The CDR3 spells CASSLQPGDYGYTF. The CDR3 coding sequence is TGTGCCAGCAGCTTACAGCCAGGGGACTATGGCTACACCTTC.